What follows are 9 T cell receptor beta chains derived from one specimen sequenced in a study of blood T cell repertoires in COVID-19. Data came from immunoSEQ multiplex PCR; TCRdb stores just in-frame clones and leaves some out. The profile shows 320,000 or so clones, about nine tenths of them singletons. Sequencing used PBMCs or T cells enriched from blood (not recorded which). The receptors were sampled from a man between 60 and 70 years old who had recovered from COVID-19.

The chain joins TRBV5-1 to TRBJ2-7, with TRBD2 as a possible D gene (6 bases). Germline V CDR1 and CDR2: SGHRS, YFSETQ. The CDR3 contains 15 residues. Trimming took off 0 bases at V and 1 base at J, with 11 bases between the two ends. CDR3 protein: CASSLVSGGSYEQYF. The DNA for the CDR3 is TGCGCCAGCAGCTTGGTTAGCGGAGGATCCTACGAGCAGTACTTC.

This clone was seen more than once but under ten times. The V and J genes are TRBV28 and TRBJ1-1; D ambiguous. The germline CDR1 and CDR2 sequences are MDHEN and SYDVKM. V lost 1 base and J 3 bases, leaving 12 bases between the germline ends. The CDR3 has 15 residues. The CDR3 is CASSLFGILDTEAFF. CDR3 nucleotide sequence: TGTGCCAGCAGTTTATTCGGGATCTTGGACACTGAAGCTTTCTTT.

CDR3 loop: CASSIDWGGPYEQYF. The CDR3 nucleotides read TGTGCCAGCAGTATCGATTGGGGGGGGCCTTACGAGCAGTACTTC. The chain combines TRBV6-2 or TRBV6-3 with TRBJ2-7; D might be TRBD2 (7 bases). This CDR3 has 15 residues. The V gene lost 5 bases and the J gene lost 4 bases, with 18 bases spanning the gap. The germline gives CDR1 MNHEY, CDR2 SVGEGT.

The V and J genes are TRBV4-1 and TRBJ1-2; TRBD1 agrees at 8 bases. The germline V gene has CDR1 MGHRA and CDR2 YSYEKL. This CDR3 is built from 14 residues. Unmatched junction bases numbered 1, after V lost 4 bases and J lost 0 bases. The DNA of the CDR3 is TGCGCCAGCAGCCGGGACAGGACTAACTATGGCTACACCTTC. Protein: CASSRDRTNYGYTF.

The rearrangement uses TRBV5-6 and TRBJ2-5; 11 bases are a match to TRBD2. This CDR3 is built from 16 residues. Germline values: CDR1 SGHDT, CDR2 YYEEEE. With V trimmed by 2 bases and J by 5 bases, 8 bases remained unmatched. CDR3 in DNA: TGTGCCAGCAGCTTTGTTCGGGCTAGCGGGAGGGAGACCCAGTACTTC. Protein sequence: CASSFVRASGRETQYF.

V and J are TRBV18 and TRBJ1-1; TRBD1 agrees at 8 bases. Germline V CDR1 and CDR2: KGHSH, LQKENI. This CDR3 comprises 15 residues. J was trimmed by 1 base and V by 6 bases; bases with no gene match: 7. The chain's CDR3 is CASSRSDRENTEAFF. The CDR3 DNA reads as TGTGCCAGCTCCCGATCGGACAGGGAGAACACTGAAGCTTTCTTT.

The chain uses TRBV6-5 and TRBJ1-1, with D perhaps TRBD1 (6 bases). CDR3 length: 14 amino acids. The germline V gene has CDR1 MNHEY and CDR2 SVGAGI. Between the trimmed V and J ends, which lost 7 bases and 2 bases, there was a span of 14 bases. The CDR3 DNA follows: TGTGCCAGCAACAAGGACAGTACAAACACTGAAGCTTTCTTT. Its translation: CASNKDSTNTEAFF.

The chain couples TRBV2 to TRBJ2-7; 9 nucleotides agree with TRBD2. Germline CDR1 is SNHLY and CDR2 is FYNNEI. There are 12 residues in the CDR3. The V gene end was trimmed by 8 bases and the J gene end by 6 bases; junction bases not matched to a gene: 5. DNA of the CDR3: TGTGCCAGCGTTAGCGGGAGTTCCGAGCAGTACTTC. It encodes CASVSGSSEQYF.

The CDR3 is CASTPGDIDQPQHF. In DNA, the CDR3 is TGTGCCAGCACCCCCGGGGACATTGATCAGCCCCAGCATTTT. The chain links TRBV7-2 to TRBJ1-5; possible D gene TRBD1, 6 bases. Germline V gene sequence: CDR1 SGHTA, CDR2 FQGNSA. The ends were cut back, 7 bases at V and 5 bases at J, with 15 bases in the middle. This CDR3 has 14 residues.